The T cell receptor beta chain under discussion was sequenced for a study of shared clonotypes between healthy human individuals (TCRdb year 2020). Turning to the overall study: The cohort included a few men and a couple of women between 18 and 49 years of age. Per donor, three plates each were used for CD4 naive and CD4 memory, two for CD8 naive, and one for CD8 memory. To estimate repertoire size and how much clonotypes are shared between individuals, the study performed deep sequencing of blood TCR repertoires from a handful of healthy adults. Libraries were prepared and TCR repertoires were sequenced by different laboratories using diverse techniques, in order to increase sequencing depth and limit assay-specific biases. Each donor's leukapheresis produced roughly between roughly 0.9 and 9 billion PBMCs.

Details on this clone: Its cognate antigen has yet to be identified. No base qualities exist here, and no much larger clone lies one base off it.

Study-wide findings and limitations: Incomplete sequencing was indicated by rarefaction of sorted-subset datasets, despite the large sequencing depth. The genetic and exposure-history diversity represented was limited by the small number of donors. Pairwise subsampling led to the expectation that sequencing depth would affect the degree of clonotype sharing among donors. Naive subsets generally had larger estimated clonotype richness than memory subsets. Compared with non-shared clonotypes, clonotypes shared by all four sorted-subset donors had higher generation probabilities. Sampling was restricted to blood, and TCR repertoires in tissues likely differ from the TCR repertoires found in blood. Across a handful of donors, 4.5% to 6.5% of naive CD4, roughly 3.5% of naive CD8, 2.3% of memory CD4, and about 0.4% of memory CD8 clonotypes were shared.

The CDR3 numbers 14 residues from cysteine through phenylalanine. Just the 42-base CDR3 DNA is kept, in frame starting at base 1. V and J are truncated by 5 bases and 7 bases respectively, leaving an intervening sequence of 15 bases. According to the germline V gene, CDR1 reads MDHEN and CDR2 reads SYDVKM. For the CD8 naive samples, CD45RO-negative cells were positively selected for CCR7, yielding a CD45RA+CCR7+ population from which TemRA cells were excluded. The donors were healthy, HIV-negative adults with no recently reported acute infections or vaccinations. All donors were Caucasian adults living in Nashville, Tennessee, USA. After blood collection by leukapheresis, PBMCs were isolated using Ficoll-Histopaque density gradient centrifugation and then cryopreserved in the vapor phase of liquid nitrogen. Purity and quantity of every magnetically sorted T cell population were checked by analytical flow cytometry. From each sorted fraction, genomic DNA was isolated and quantified by UV absorbance on a Nanodrop 2000c.

Using the deep immunoSEQ assay, multiplex PCR amplified TCR CDR3 regions from genomic DNA. For each cell subset, the extracted genomic DNA was distributed evenly across all wells of several immunoSEQ 96-well plates, and each plate served as one replicate. For sorted subsets, about 210 ng of genomic DNA, equivalent to 30,000 or so T cell genomes, went into each replicate PCR. The purified libraries were quantified using a Qubit 3.0 fluorometer, sized with a Bioanalyzer 2100, and then quantified again using the KAPA Library Quantification kit. Each immunoSEQ 96-well plate was sequenced on its own single-read 150-cycle Illumina NextSeq 550 flow cell. From the authors' description of their analysis: Because the immunoSEQ output held only junctional sequences and lacked quality scores, the filtering could not match the filtering applied to full-length reads. Sequences were annotated with PyIR, a Python wrapper for IgBLAST v1.9, and V/J genes and CDR3 were assigned using IMGT germline references. Reads were filtered out if the reads had weak V/J assignments (E-value above 1e-6), no CDR3, stop codons, out-of-frame junctions, or ambiguous translated residues. V3J clonotypes were defined as sequences sharing the same inferred V gene, J gene, and CDR3 amino acid sequence. Percentage overlap between repertoires was calculated by dividing the number of shared unique clonotypes by the size of the smaller repertoire. RTK rarefaction, the Chao1 estimator, and Recon v2.1 estimates of unobserved clonotypes were used to assess repertoire richness. For all TCRbeta clonotypes obtained by the gDNA method from four donors, generation probabilities were computed with OLGA. The table comes from immuneACCESS by way of TCRdb, which keeps in-frame sequences with V and J called. Part of the clones is missing from these tables; in studies checked, under half for an unresolved V gene and the rest for unknown reasons. V, J and clone size derive from that table, while D and trimming were established from the DNA sequence. This sample is represented by about 700,000 clones; approximately 90% of them were singletons. The ten largest make up about 24% of the sample.

This sequence was found in a young man in good health. The chain joins TRBV28 to TRBJ1-5, with TRBD1 as a weak D call on 5 bases. The sample taken for sequencing was naive CD8+ T cells sorted from blood. The cell subset or site label for this specimen denotes: CD45RA+CCR7+. The CDR3 protein: CASSNDSPGQPQHF. Read as DNA, the sequence is TGTGCCAGCAGTAACGACAGCCCAGGGCAGCCCCAGCATTTT.